A selection of T cell receptor beta chains follows, all from one sample in a study of blood T cell repertoires in COVID-19. Clones were read by immunoSEQ multiplex PCR, and TCRdb kept only the in-frame ones, dropping some. The repertoire holds about 97,000 clones, with about 83% as singletons. Sequences were obtained from peripheral blood. These receptors all come from a human donor in a cohort sampled during active COVID-19. Both conserved end residues are part of each CDR3. D genes are given only for firm matches. Clone size is not always given. Where it is, it says once, few, many or a class for expanded clones.

TRBV9	.	TRBJ1-3	TRBD1	CASSVAQGPDTIYF	TGTGCCAGCAGCGTAGCACAGGGGCCCGACACCATATATTTT
TRBV6-5	.	TRBJ2-3	TRBD2	CASRQLAARGTQYF	TGTGCCAGCAGACAACTAGCGGCACGTGGTACGCAGTATTTT
TRBV5-1	.	TRBJ2-1	.	CASSLDPGTYNEQFF	TGCGCCAGCAGCTTGGATCCGGGAACTTACAATGAGCAGTTCTTC
TRBV7-3	.	TRBJ2-2	TRBD2	CASSLRLAFGGELFF	TGTGCCAGCAGCTTAAGACTAGCATTCGGGGGGGAGCTGTTTTTT
TRBV7-8	once	TRBJ2-4	TRBD2	CASSVTSGLAKNIQYF	TGTGCCAGCAGCGTAACTAGCGGACTAGCCAAAAACATTCAGTACTTC
TRBV30	.	TRBJ1-5	.	CAWRSGTKSYSNQPQHF	TGTGCCTGGAGGTCCGGGACAAAATCCTATAGCAATCAGCCCCAGCATTTT
TRBV27	.	TRBJ2-5	.	CASSFLGGRQETQYF	TGTGCCAGCAGCTTTTTGGGAGGACGGCAAGAGACCCAGTACTTC
TRBV11-1	.	TRBJ2-5	.	CASSFSGSAVQETQYF	TGTGCCAGCAGCTTTTCCGGGTCGGCAGTCCAAGAGACCCAGTACTTC
TRBV7-8	.	TRBJ2-2	.	CASSSHYSGELFF	TGTGCCAGCAGCTCTCATTACTCCGGGGAGCTGTTTTTT
TRBV6-5	once	TRBJ2-7	.	CAPIRRQGQYF	TGTGCCCCAATACGACGACAAGGGCAGTACTTC
TRBV5-6	.	TRBJ2-7	.	CASSLAGSYEQYF	TGTGCCAGCAGCTTGGCAGGGTCCTACGAGCAGTACTTC
TRBV7-9	few	TRBJ2-1	.	CASSRTGDYNEQFF	TGTGCCAGCAGCCGGACGGGAGACTACAATGAGCAGTTCTTC
TRBV6-5	few	TRBJ1-6	.	CASSYSPGGPLHF	TGTGCCAGCAGTTACTCTCCCGGGGGGCCCCTCCACTTT
TRBV5-1	.	TRBJ2-7	.	CASSFGQGEQYF	TGCGCCAGCAGCTTCGGGCAGGGTGAGCAGTACTTC
TRBV18	.	TRBJ1-3	.	CASSPGTSGNTIYF	TGTGCCAGCTCACCAGGCACCTCTGGAAACACCATATATTTT
TRBV9	.	TRBJ1-2	.	CASSVEQAPYGYTF	TGTGCCAGCAGCGTAGAGCAGGCCCCCTATGGCTACACCTTC
TRBV6-2/TRBV6-3	.	TRBJ2-6	.	CASSYIPGPGANVLTF	TGTGCCAGCAGTTATATCCCAGGGCCTGGGGCCAACGTCCTGACTTTC
TRBV6-5	.	TRBJ2-3	.	CASGGGFTDTQYF	TGTGCCAGCGGCGGGGGCTTCACAGATACGCAGTATTTT
TRBV19	.	TRBJ2-7	TRBD1	CASSARDRGYEQYF	TGTGCCAGTAGTGCCCGGGACAGGGGTTACGAGCAGTACTTC
TRBV4-2	.	TRBJ2-5	TRBD1	CASSHATSGDRGLRGGKETQYF	TGTGCCAGCAGCCATGCCACCTCGGGCGACAGGGGGCTTAGGGGAGGCAAGGAGACCCAGTACTTC
TRBV28	.	TRBJ1-1	TRBD1	CASRWTGGAIAFF	TGTGCCAGCAGATGGACAGGGGGCGCGATAGCTTTCTTT
TRBV3-1/TRBV3-2	.	TRBJ1-2	.	CASSQDWAETVYGYTF	TGTGCCAGCAGCCAAGATTGGGCCGAGACAGTCTATGGCTACACCTTC
TRBV7-8	once	TRBJ1-5	.	CASSLGSSLSNQPQHF	TGTGCCAGCAGCTTAGGGTCAAGCCTTAGCAATCAGCCCCAGCATTTT
TRBV12-3/TRBV12-4	.	TRBJ1-1	.	CASSSQGNTEAFF	TGTGCCAGCAGTTCACAGGGGAACACTGAAGCTTTCTTT
TRBV7-9	.	TRBJ1-6	.	CASSRGRSPLHF	TGTGCCAGCAGCCGAGGAAGGTCACCCCTCCACTTT
TRBV29-1	.	TRBJ1-5	.	CSVSDSDSNQPQHF	TGCAGCGTTTCGGACAGTGATAGCAATCAGCCCCAGCATTTT
TRBV11-2	.	TRBJ2-3	.	CASRPAGDTQYF	TGTGCCAGCAGGCCCGCCGGGGATACGCAGTATTTT
TRBV5-1	.	TRBJ2-1	TRBD2	CASSLSLAVDYNEQFF	TGCGCCAGCAGCTTATCCCTAGCGGTAGACTACAATGAGCAGTTCTTC